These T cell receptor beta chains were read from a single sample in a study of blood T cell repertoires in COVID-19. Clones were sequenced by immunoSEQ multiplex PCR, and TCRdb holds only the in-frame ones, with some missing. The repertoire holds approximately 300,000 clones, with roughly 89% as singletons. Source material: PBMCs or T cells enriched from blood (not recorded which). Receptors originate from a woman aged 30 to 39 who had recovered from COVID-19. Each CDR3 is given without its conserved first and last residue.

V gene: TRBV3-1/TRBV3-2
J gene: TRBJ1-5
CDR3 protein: ASSQEPTLYSNQPQH

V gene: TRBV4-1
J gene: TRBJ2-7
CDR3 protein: ASSQGRGTTNYEQY

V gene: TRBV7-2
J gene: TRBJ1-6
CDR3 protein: ASSLEGIGSPLH

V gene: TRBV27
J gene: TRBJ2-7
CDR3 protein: ASSLSPGETYEQY

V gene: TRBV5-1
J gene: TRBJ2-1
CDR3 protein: ASSPAGARLAGGNEQF

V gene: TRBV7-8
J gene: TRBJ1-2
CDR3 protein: ASSLMGQGAIGYT

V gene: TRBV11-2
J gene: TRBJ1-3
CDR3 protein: ASSLTGTGVGNTIY

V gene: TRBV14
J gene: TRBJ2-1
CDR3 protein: ASSTSGSGDEQF

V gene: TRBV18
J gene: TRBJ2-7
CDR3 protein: ASSPRDRVTGTSGNEQY

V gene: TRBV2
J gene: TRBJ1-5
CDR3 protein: ASRGRRGGNQPQH

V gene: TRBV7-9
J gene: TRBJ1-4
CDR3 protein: ASRPLSHLVATNEKLF

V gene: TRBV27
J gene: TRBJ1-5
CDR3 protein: ASSFQGIQPQH

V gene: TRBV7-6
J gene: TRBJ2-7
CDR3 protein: ASSLEYSWTGALVYEQY

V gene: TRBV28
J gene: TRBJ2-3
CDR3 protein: ASSSQPGLTDTQY